A single sample gave rise to the 11 T cell receptor beta chains below, sequenced in a study of T cell repertoires in cytomegalovirus infection. No antigen is known for these receptors. TCRdb redid the calling of the reads with MiXCR, one entry per CDR3 protein. The sample carries around 900,000 distinct CDR3 sequences, approximately 32% recorded once. The starting material was cultured CD8+ T cells from PBMCs, obtained from culture after CMV antigen stimulation. Every receptor here comes from a human donor in good health (CMV status not recorded). Some clones in this sample may be carry-over from other donors' samples.

This clonotype occurred a few times. V and J are TRBV12-3 or TRBV12-4 and TRBJ2-1; D is perhaps TRBD2 (7 bases). V gave up 11 bases and J gave up 5 bases, with 19 bases separating them. This CDR3 has 14 amino acids. CDR3 loop: CAVPRGANNNEQFF. CDR3 nucleotide sequence: TGTGCCGTCCCCCGGGGGGCCAACAACAATGAGCAGTTCTTC.

This clonotype was counted between two and nine times. CDR3 sequence: CASSPTITGLGTDTQYF. The DNA of the CDR3 is TGTGCCAGTAGTCCCACCATAACAGGGCTTGGCACAGATACGCAGTATTTT. This chain links TRBV19 with TRBJ2-3; possible D gene TRBD1, 6 bases. Germline loops: CDR1 LNHDA, CDR2 SQIVND (reference sequence). The V end lost 5 bases, the J end lost 1 base, and 19 bases lay between the germline ends. The CDR3 consists of 17 residues.

This clonotype was detected only a few times. The chain joins TRBV4-2 to TRBJ2-7; 11 bases fit TRBD1. Per the germline V gene, CDR1 is LGHNA and CDR2 is YNFKEQ. With V trimmed by 5 bases and J by 1 base, 7 bases remained unmatched. This CDR3 has 16 amino acids. CDR3 sequence reads: CASSFYGTGGSYEQYF. The CDR3 region has the DNA TGTGCCAGCAGCTTTTATGGGACAGGGGGATCCTACGAGCAGTACTTC.

This clonotype was detected a few times. This chain links TRBV6-1 with TRBJ2-7, with unresolved D. CDR3 length equals 15 residues. In germline, CDR1 is MNHNS, CDR2 SASEGT. Deletions cut 8 bases from V and 3 bases from J, with 20 bases between. The CDR3 reads CASPQDATGLYEQYF. The CDR3, as DNA: TGTGCCAGCCCTCAGGATGCCACCGGTCTCTACGAGCAGTACTTC.

The V and J genes are TRBV11-2 and TRBJ1-2; 9 bases are a match to TRBD1. The CDR3 consists of 15 residues. V lost 1 base and J lost 8; bases outside the gene matches: 8. Germline V CDR1 and CDR2: SGHAT, FQNNGV. The CDR3 coding sequence is TGTGCCAGCAGCTTAGTCGGGGACAGGGCGCGGGGCTACACCTTC. Translated, it gives CASSLVGDRARGYTF.

The chain employs TRBV11-2 and TRBJ1-1; 7 nucleotides match TRBD1. Germline CDR1 reads SGHAT; CDR2 reads FQNNGV. V was clipped by 3 bases and J by 3 bases; unmatched bases: 16. The CDR3 totals 18 residues. CDR3 sequence: CASSFWSGQDHEDTEAFF. CDR3 nucleotides: TGTGCCAGCAGCTTTTGGAGTGGACAGGACCACGAGGACACTGAAGCTTTCTTT.

This clonotype was counted a few times. The rearrangement joins TRBV4-2 to TRBJ1-2; 7 bases agree with TRBD1. CDR1 LGHNA and CDR2 YNFKEQ come from the germline V gene. CDR3 length: 17 residues. J lost 5 bases, V lost 0 bases, and 12 bases had no gene match. The CDR3 DNA is TGTGCCAGCAGCCAAGAGTCTACAGGGGATTCCATTTATGGCTACACCTTC. It yields the protein CASSQESTGDSIYGYTF.

The CDR3 DNA reads TGTGCCAGCACCCCGGACAGCCCATACAATGAGCAGTTCTTC. Translating it yields CASTPDSPYNEQFF. The chain recombines TRBV7-4 with TRBJ2-1, with D perhaps TRBD1 (6 bases). Trimming cost V 7 bases and J 4 bases, with 14 bases left between them. Per germline, CDR1 SGHVT and CDR2 SQSDAQ. The CDR3 totals 14 residues.

The gene calls are TRBV11-1 and TRBJ2-2; 7 bases agree with TRBD1. This CDR3 comprises 17 residues. V lost 3 bases to trimming and J lost 0 bases; unmatched junction nucleotides: 7. The V gene's germline CDR1 is SGHAT and CDR2 FQDESV (reference sequence). The CDR3 sequence is CASSFPEGAPNTGELFF. The CDR3 nucleotides are TGTGCCAGCAGCTTTCCCGAGGGGGCCCCGAACACCGGGGAGCTGTTTTTT.

This clonotype turned up a few times. The rearrangement links TRBV6-5 to TRBJ2-7, with D unresolved. Trimming removed 0 bases at V and 4 bases at J, with 13 bases between. Germline V gene lookup returns CDR1 MNHEY and CDR2 SVGAGI. This CDR3 region has 15 residues. The CDR3 sequence is CASSYSRHTSYEQYV. CDR3 in DNA: TGTGCCAGCAGTTACTCGAGACACACCTCATACGAGCAGTACGTC.

The table lists this clonotype with many counts. Written as DNA, the CDR3 is TGTGCCAGCAGCTTAGCCTTGGACAGGGGGAACACCGGGGAGCTGTTTTTT. It codes for CASSLALDRGNTGELFF. V is TRBV7-8 and J is TRBJ2-2; 9 bases align to TRBD1. The CDR3 runs to 17 residues. Trimming cost V 0 bases and J 1 base; bases outside gene matches: 3. Germline V gives CDR1 SGHVS, CDR2 FQNEAQ.